The clone carrying this T cell receptor beta chain showed up many times. The data derive from a study of T cells in Graves' hyperthyroidism and ophthalmopathy. RNA transcripts gave rise to amplified TCR beta CDR3 regions. TCR CDR3 regions were first amplified by RT-PCR with HTBI primers. TCRdb ran MiXCR on the multiplex PCR reads and lists one entry per CDR3 protein. The sample lists roughly 700,000 distinct CDR3 sequences; 13% to 15% were seen once. Uncontrolled infection, other autoimmune disease, pregnancy or lactation barred patients from enrollment. For the diagnoses, clinical symptoms, serum thyroxine and TRAb, thyroid ultrasound and orbital computed tomography were used. Fresh peripheral blood, 7.5 to 10 ml, was the source of the PBMCs. Sequencing was performed on blood. This clonotype was obtained from a woman aged 18-29 years with Graves' hyperthyroidism.

The CDR3 is CASSPGDRANEKLFF. For the CDR3, the DNA is TGTGCCAGCAGCCCAGGGGACAGGGCTAATGAAAAACTGTTTTTT. The V gene is TRBV7-9, the J gene TRBJ1-4, with 9 bases identical to TRBD1. The CDR3 is made up of 15 amino acids. Germline V gene sequence: CDR1 SEHNR, CDR2 FQNEAQ (reference sequence). The V gene end was trimmed by 5 bases and the J gene end by 3 bases; junction bases not matched to a gene: 4.